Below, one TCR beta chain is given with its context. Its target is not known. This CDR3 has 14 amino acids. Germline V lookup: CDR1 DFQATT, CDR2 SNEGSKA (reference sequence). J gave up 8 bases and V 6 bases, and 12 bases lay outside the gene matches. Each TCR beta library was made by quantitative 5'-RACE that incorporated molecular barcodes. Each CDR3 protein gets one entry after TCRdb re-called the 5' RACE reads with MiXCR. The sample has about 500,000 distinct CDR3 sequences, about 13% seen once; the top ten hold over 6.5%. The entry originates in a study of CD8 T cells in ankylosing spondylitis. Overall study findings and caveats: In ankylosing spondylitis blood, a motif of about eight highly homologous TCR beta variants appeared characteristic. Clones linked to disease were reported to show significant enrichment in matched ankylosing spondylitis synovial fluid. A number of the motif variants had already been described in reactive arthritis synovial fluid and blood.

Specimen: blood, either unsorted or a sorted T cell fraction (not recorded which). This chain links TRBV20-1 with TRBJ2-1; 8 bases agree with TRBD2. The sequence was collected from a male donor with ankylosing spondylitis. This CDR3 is CSASRVAGIYEQFF. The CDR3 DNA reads TGCAGTGCCTCGAGGGTAGCGGGAATCTATGAGCAGTTCTTC.